This entry is about one T cell receptor (beta chain). This specimen belongs to a study of blood T cell repertoires in COVID-19. Study as a whole: Acute and convalescent COVID-19 specimens originated in the United States, Italy and Spain. Sources were T cells, B-cell-depleted T cells, or PBMCs; the material itself was cDNA or gDNA.

This CDR3 region has 16 residues. Trimming took 4 bases from V and 6 from J; bases not matched to a gene: 13. The germline V gene encodes CDR1 SGHRS and CDR2 YFSETQ. Data came from immunoSEQ multiplex PCR; TCRdb stores just in-frame clones and leaves some out. The table includes approximately 260,000 clones, roughly 87% detected once. The V and J genes are TRBV5-1 and TRBJ2-1; 7 bases agree with TRBD1. This sequence was found in a woman aged 40 to 50 who had recovered from COVID-19. The sample was peripheral blood. As DNA, the CDR3 is TGCGCCAGCAGCCAGGGGAGAGGGGGCCTCTCCAATGAGCAGTTCTTC. It yields the protein CASSQGRGGLSNEQFF.